One sample yielded the 14 T cell receptor beta chains listed below, sequenced in a study of response to subunit inactivated influenza vaccine. TCRdb re-analysed the RT-PCR reads in MiXCR, keeping a single row per CDR3 protein. The sample lists hundreds of thousands of distinct CDR3 sequences; about 12% were seen once. The sequencing used PBMCs from blood, collected on the day of vaccination. Source of these receptors: a middle-aged man who received an inactivated influenza vaccine.

The rearrangement joins TRBV6-1 to TRBJ2-5; D unresolved. Trimming left V 2 bases short and J 4 bases short, with 11 bases between. The CDR3 length is 14 residues. Germline V CDR1 and CDR2: MNHNS, SASEGT. CDR3 sequence (DNA): TGTGCCAGCAGTGAACCCCTCCGCCCAGAGACCCAGTACTTC. Its protein is CASSEPLRPETQYF.

The rearrangement links TRBV10-3 to TRBJ2-7; D remains ambiguous. V was pared by 3 bases and J by 2 bases, with 8 bases between. Germline CDR1 and CDR2: ENHRY and SYGVKD. The CDR3 length is 13 residues. CDR3 protein: CAISDRLPYEQYF. Written as DNA, the CDR3 is TGTGCCATCAGTGATCGGCTCCCCTACGAGCAGTACTTC.

The J gene is TRBJ1-6, the V gene TRBV12-3 or TRBV12-4; D gene ambiguous. V was pared by 1 base and J by 7 bases, with 14 bases between. The length of the CDR3 is 16 residues. The CDR3 is CASSLVFGFKNSPLHF. DNA for the CDR3: TGTGCCAGCAGTTTAGTTTTTGGCTTCAAGAATTCACCCCTCCACTTT.

Comments on this clonotype: At one end the junction does not follow the germline gene, possibly because of a read error. V and J are TRBV4-3 and TRBJ2-2; D possibly uses TRBD1 or TRBD2 (7 bases each). The CDR3 spans 15 residues. Germline assignment: CDR1 LGHNA and CDR2 YSLEER. The chain's CDR3 is CARSLDRAGVGELFF. CDR3 DNA: TGCGCCCGCAGCCTAGACAGGGCGGGGGTCGGGGAGCTGTTTTTT.

This chain joins TRBV4-2 and TRBJ1-3, with no clear D. This CDR3 contains 15 residues. The ends were cut back, 4 bases at V and 0 bases at J, with 10 bases in the middle. From germline, CDR1 is LGHNA and CDR2 YNFKEQ. Written as DNA, the CDR3 is TGTGCCAGCAGCCCCCTTTCCGGCTCTGGAAACACCATATATTTT. This encodes CASSPLSGSGNTIYF.

The chain employs TRBV27 and TRBJ2-1; 8 bases agree with TRBD2. The CDR3 spans 14 residues. Germline CDR1 reads MNHEY; CDR2 reads SMNVEV (reference sequence). The junction had 2 bases not matched to a gene; V was cut back by 1 base and J by 6 bases. CDR3 DNA: TGTGCCAGCAGTTTATTAGCGGGAATCAATGAGCAGTTCTTC. It yields the protein CASSLLAGINEQFF.

V and J are TRBV12-3 or TRBV12-4 and TRBJ1-1; unclear D gene. Trimming left V 5 bases short and J 0 bases short, with 7 bases between. The CDR3 is 13 amino acids. The CDR3 region has the DNA TGTGCCAGCAGTGCGTGGATGAACACTGAAGCTTTCTTT. Translating gives CASSAWMNTEAFF.

The gene calls are TRBV7-2 and TRBJ1-1, with D tentatively TRBD1 (6 bases). CDR1 is SGHTA, CDR2 FQGNSA, per germline. The CDR3 sequence is 16 residues long. The ends were cut back, 2 bases at V and 0 bases at J, with 13 bases in the middle. CDR3 nucleotides: TGTGCCAGCAGCTTAACGGGACATCTATTGAACACTGAAGCTTTCTTT. It yields the protein CASSLTGHLLNTEAFF.

This clonotype has more than one count but fewer than ten. The V gene is TRBV6-1, the J gene TRBJ1-5, with D perhaps matching TRBD1 (5 bases). Between the trimmed V and J ends, which lost 3 bases and 6 bases, there was a span of 15 bases. This CDR3 is built from 15 residues. CDR1 is MNHNS, CDR2 SASEGT, per germline. CDR3 DNA: TGTGCCAGCAGTGAGGGACTGATGAGTAGTCAGCCCCAGCATTTT. As protein: CASSEGLMSSQPQHF.

This clonotype has a handful of counts. The chain combines TRBV5-1 with TRBJ2-2; 7 bases align to TRBD1. CDR3 size: 16 residues. Trimming removed 0 bases from V and 6 bases from J; junction bases left unmatched: 8. Per the germline V gene, CDR1 is SGHRS and CDR2 is YFSETQ. The CDR3 sequence: CASSLGGTDRSGELFF. The CDR3 DNA is TGCGCCAGCAGCTTGGGAGGGACAGATAGATCCGGGGAGCTGTTTTTT.

This clonotype was recorded many times. This sequence joins TRBV15 and TRBJ2-7, with D perhaps TRBD1 (6 bases). The CDR3 contains 18 residues. Germline V lookup: CDR1 LNHNV, CDR2 YYDKDF (reference sequence). V lost 1 base and J 0 bases, leaving 19 bases between the germline ends. CDR3 residues: CATSRVPRTDRISYEQYF. The CDR3 nucleotides read TGTGCCACCAGCAGAGTCCCGAGGACAGACCGTATCTCCTACGAGCAGTACTTC.

V usage is TRBV3-1 and J usage is TRBJ2-7; 7 bases map to TRBD2. This CDR3 is built from 17 residues. Germline V gene data show CDR1 as LGHDT and CDR2 as YNNKEL (reference sequence). With 0 bases clipped from V and 0 bases from J, the junction kept 8 bases outside the gene matches. The CDR3 DNA follows: TGTGCCAGCAGCCAAGAATTTGGGGGGGTAATCTCCTACGAGCAGTACTTC. It yields the protein CASSQEFGGVISYEQYF.

In this sample, this clonotype turned up many times. The chain couples TRBV4-3 to TRBJ1-2; D remains ambiguous. V shed 4 bases and J shed 3 bases, with 15 bases lying between them. The CDR3 spans 15 residues. Germline CDR1 is LGHNA and CDR2 is YSLEER. CDR3 DNA sequence: TGCGCCAGCAGCCCCTATCGGACGTGGGACTATGGCTACACCTTC. It codes for CASSPYRTWDYGYTF.

This clonotype occurred a few times. The chain combines TRBV20-1 with TRBJ1-5; no clear D. Germline assignment: CDR1 DFQATT and CDR2 SNEGSKA (reference sequence). The CDR3 length is 15 residues. Between the trimmed V and J ends, which lost 4 bases and 0 bases, there was a span of 13 bases. DNA for the CDR3: TGCAGTGCTACCCCGCCGGGATATAGCAATCAGCCCCAGCATTTT. Amino acid sequence: CSATPPGYSNQPQHF.